In this sample, the clone carrying this T cell receptor (beta chain) turned up many times. Its antigen is unknown. The read ends 3 residues shy of where the CDR3 ends; the end is completed using the germline J gene. The CDR3 is made up of 13 amino acids. CDR1 SQVTM and CDR2 ANQGSEA come from the germline V gene. J gave up 4 bases and V 1 base, and 4 bases lay outside the gene matches. This specimen belongs to a study of T cell clonality in common variable immunodeficiency. Overall study findings and caveats: CVID patient heterogeneity limited repertoire-clinical complication correlations.

Some clones are missing from TCRdb's copy, which holds only in-frame ones; the method was immunoSEQ multiplex PCR. Sampling found 25,000 to 40,000 clones, none seen once. The gene calls are TRBV29-1 and TRBJ2-7, with TRBD2 matching over 7 bases. The sequenced sample consisted of peripheral blood mononuclear cells. The sequence derives from a person aged 18-69 years in good health. The CDR3 is CSVEVGGVYEQYF. The covered CDR3 bases are TGCAGCGTTGAAGTGGGGGGGGTTTACGAG.